The sequence of this T cell receptor (beta chain) was determined in a study of TIL therapy for anti-PD-1-resistant metastatic lung cancer. Study background: Half of patients were current or former smokers.

This was the immunoSEQ v3 assay. TCRdb's copy holds only in-frame clones and misses some; the assay was immunoSEQ multiplex PCR. The table has 10,000 or so clones, about 80% seen once; the top ten hold 10%. This sample's time point: pre-treatment sample, taken before nivolumab and TIL therapy. The V and J ends lost 5 bases and 1 base respectively, with 3 bases between them. Germline loops: CDR1 SEHNR, CDR2 FQNEAQ (reference sequence). CDR3 length: 11 residues. The material sequenced was blood, taken at baseline. The V and J genes are TRBV7-9 and TRBJ2-7; the D is unclear. This TCR was sampled from a person aged 25 to 80 with non-small cell lung cancer. CDR3 coding DNA: TGTGCCAGCAGCCCGTCCTACGAGCAGTACTTC. Translated, it gives CASSPSYEQYF.